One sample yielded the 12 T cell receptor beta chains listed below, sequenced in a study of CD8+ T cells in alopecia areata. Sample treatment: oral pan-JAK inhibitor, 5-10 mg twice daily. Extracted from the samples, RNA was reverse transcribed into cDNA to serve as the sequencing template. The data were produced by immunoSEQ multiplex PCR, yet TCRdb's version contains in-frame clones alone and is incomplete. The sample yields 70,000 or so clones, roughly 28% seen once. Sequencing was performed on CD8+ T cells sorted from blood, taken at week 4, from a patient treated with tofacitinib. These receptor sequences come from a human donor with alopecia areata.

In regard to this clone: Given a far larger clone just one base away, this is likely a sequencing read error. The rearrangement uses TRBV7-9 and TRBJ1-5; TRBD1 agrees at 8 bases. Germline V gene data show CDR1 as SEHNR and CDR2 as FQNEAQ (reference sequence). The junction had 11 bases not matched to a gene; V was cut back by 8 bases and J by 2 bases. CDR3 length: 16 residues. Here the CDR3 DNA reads TGTGCCAGCGGCCTTACAGGGGGGGGAGGCAATCAGCCCCAGCATTTT. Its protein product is CASGLTGGGGNQPQHF.

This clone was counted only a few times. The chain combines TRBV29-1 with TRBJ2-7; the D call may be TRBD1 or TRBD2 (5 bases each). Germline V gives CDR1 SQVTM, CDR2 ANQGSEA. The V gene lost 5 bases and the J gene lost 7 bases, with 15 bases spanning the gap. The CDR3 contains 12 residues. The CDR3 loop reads CSVWGWGQEQYF. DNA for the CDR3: TGCAGCGTTTGGGGGTGGGGTCAGGAGCAGTACTTC.

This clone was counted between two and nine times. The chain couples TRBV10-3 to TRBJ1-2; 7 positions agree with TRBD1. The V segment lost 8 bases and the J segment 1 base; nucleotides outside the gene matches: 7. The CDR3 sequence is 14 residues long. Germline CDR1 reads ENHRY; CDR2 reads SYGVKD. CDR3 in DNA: TGTGCCATCCGAGGACAGGAGCATAACTATGGCTACACCTTC. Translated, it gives CAIRGQEHNYGYTF.

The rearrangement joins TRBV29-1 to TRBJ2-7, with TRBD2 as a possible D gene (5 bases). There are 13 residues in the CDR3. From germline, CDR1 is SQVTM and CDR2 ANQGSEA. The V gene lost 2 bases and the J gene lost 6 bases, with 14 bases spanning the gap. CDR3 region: CSVELAGGIEQYF. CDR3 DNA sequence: TGCAGCGTTGAACTAGCAGGAGGAATCGAGCAGTACTTC.

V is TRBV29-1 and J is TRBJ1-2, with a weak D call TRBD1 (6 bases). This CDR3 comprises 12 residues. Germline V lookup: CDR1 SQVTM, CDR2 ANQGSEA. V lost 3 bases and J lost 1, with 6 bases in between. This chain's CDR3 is CSVEDSNYGYTF. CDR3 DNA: TGCAGCGTTGAGGACAGTAACTATGGCTACACCTTC.

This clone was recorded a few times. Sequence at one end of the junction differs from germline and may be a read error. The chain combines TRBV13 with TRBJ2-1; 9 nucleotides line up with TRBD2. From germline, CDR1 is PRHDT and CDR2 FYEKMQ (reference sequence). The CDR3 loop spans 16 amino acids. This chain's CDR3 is CASSQDRGRALNEQFF. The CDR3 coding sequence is TGCGCCAGCAGCCAAGATCGCGGGAGGGCCCTCAATGAGCAGTTCTTC.

The CDR3 here is CASSYGTGELFF. The DNA of the CDR3 is TGTGCCAGCAGCTACGGGACAGGCGAACTGTTTTTT. The chain couples TRBV9 to TRBJ1-4; 8 nucleotides align to TRBD1. Germline trimming cut 4 bases from V and 12 bases from J; bases unmatched to any gene: 5. This CDR3 has 12 residues. Germline CDR1 and CDR2: SGDLS and YYNGEE.

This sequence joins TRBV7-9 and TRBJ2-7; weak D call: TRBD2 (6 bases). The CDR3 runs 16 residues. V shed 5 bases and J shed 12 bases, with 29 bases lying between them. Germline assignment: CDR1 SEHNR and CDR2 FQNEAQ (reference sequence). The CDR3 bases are TGTGCCAGCAGCCACGGGGGAAGCGGAAACCCCCGGGGAGCGTACTTC. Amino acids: CASSHGGSGNPRGAYF. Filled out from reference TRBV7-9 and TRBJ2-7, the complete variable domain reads DTGVSQNPRHKITKRGQNVTFRCDPISEHNRLYWYRQTLGQGPEFLTYFQNEAQLEKSRLLSDRFSAERPKGSFSTLEIQRTEQGDSAMYLCASSHGGSGNPRGAYFGPGTRLTVT.

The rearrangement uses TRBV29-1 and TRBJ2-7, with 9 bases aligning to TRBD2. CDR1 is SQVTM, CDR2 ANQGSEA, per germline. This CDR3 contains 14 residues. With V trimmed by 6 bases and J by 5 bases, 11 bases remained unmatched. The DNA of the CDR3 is TGCAGCGTGGCGGGGGGGCCGTCAGCCAACGAGCAGTACTTC. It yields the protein CSVAGGPSANEQYF.

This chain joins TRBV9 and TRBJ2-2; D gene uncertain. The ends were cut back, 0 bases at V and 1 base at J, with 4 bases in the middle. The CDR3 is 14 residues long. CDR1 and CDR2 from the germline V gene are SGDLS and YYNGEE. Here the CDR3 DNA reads TGTGCCAGCAGCGTAGCCGAGAACACCGGGGAGCTGTTTTTT. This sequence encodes CASSVAENTGELFF.

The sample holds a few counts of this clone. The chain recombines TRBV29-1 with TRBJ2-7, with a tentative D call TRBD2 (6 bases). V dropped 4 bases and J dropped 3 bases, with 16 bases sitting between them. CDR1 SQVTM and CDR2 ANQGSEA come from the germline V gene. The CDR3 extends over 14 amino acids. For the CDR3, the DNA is TGCAGCGTTGGAGGACATCGGAGGGACTACGAGCAGTACTTC. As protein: CSVGGHRRDYEQYF.

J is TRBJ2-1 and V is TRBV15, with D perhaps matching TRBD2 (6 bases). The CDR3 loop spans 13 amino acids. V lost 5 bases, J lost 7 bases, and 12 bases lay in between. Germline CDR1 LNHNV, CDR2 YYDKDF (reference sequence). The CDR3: CATSQPRGNEQFF. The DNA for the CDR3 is TGTGCCACCAGCCAGCCTCGGGGGAATGAGCAGTTCTTC.